This is a list of T cell receptor beta chains from one sample in a study of blood T cells in healthy people across ages. TCRdb processed the 5' RACE reads anew with MiXCR; each CDR3 protein has one entry. The table records around 1,000,000 distinct CDR3 sequences, about 25% of them present only once. The same specimen was also included in a second study, on T cells of mothers and their children.

Sequencing input: blood. The receptor source for this set is a girl aged 2 to 9 in good health. Each CDR3 is given with its conserved first and last residue. D genes are given only for firm matches. The size of a clone is reported for some rows only, either as once, few or many, or as a class for expanded clones.

clone_size: few
d_call: TRBD2
j_call: TRBJ2-1
v_call: TRBV9
cdr3_nt: TGTGCCAGCAGCGAAATAGCGGGAGGTTACAATGAGCAGTTCTTC
cdr3_aa: CASSEIAGGYNEQFF

clone_size: .
d_call: .
j_call: TRBJ2-7
v_call: TRBV15
cdr3_nt: TGTGCCACCAGCCAAGAAAATAACGAGCAGTACTTC
cdr3_aa: CATSQENNEQYF

clone_size: .
d_call: TRBD2
j_call: TRBJ2-2
v_call: TRBV20-1
cdr3_nt: TGCGGTGCTAGTACTAGCGGGGTCGGGGAGCTGTTTTTT
cdr3_aa: CGASTSGVGELFF

clone_size: .
d_call: TRBD1
j_call: TRBJ2-2
v_call: TRBV20-1
cdr3_nt: TGCAGTGCGTTGGGGGGGACAGGGGGATATATCGGGGAGCTGTTTTTT
cdr3_aa: CSALGGTGGYIGELFF

clone_size: once
d_call: TRBD1
j_call: TRBJ1-1
v_call: TRBV29-1
cdr3_nt: TGCAGCGTTGAAGGACAGGGGAGCACTGAACCTTTCTTT
cdr3_aa: CSVEGQGSTEPFF

clone_size: few
d_call: TRBD1
j_call: TRBJ1-1
v_call: TRBV4-1
cdr3_nt: TGCGCCAGCAGCCAAGGACAGGGGACCTACACTGAAGCTTTCTTT
cdr3_aa: CASSQGQGTYTEAFF

clone_size: few
d_call: .
j_call: TRBJ2-1
v_call: TRBV11-2
cdr3_nt: TGTGCCAGCAGCTTAGAAGGGACAAGCCTTCTCAATGAGCAGTTCTTC
cdr3_aa: CASSLEGTSLLNEQFF

clone_size: few
d_call: .
j_call: TRBJ2-3
v_call: TRBV7-3
cdr3_nt: TGTGCCAGCAGCACCCTCATAGGCGGTGATACGCAGTATTTT
cdr3_aa: CASSTLIGGDTQYF

clone_size: few
d_call: TRBD1
j_call: TRBJ1-4
v_call: TRBV10-2
cdr3_nt: TGCGCCAGCACCCCAGGGGACAGTCCTTATGAAAAACTGTTTTTT
cdr3_aa: CASTPGDSPYEKLFF

clone_size: .
d_call: .
j_call: TRBJ2-1
v_call: TRBV5-6
cdr3_nt: TGTGCCAGCAGCTTAAAGTCTGAGCAGTTCTTC
cdr3_aa: CASSLKSEQFF

clone_size: .
d_call: TRBD1
j_call: TRBJ2-7
v_call: TRBV6-2/TRBV6-3
cdr3_nt: TGTGCCAGCTGCGACCGAGGACAGGGATGGTGCGAGCAGTACTTC
cdr3_aa: CASCDRGQGWCEQYF

clone_size: few
d_call: .
j_call: TRBJ2-2
v_call: TRBV20-1
cdr3_nt: TGCAGTGCTAGTGAGGGAGCCACCGGGGAGCTGTTTTTT
cdr3_aa: CSASEGATGELFF

clone_size: few
d_call: .
j_call: TRBJ1-2
v_call: TRBV3-1
cdr3_nt: TGTGCCAGCAGCCAAGATATGTCAGACAACTATGGCTACACCTTC
cdr3_aa: CASSQDMSDNYGYTF

clone_size: few
d_call: .
j_call: TRBJ1-2
v_call: TRBV20-1
cdr3_nt: TGCAGTGCTGCTGGACAGAACTATGGCTACACCTTC
cdr3_aa: CSAAGQNYGYTF

clone_size: few
d_call: .
j_call: TRBJ1-1
v_call: TRBV28
cdr3_nt: TGTGCCAGCAGGTATCGGGTCGGAGGGAACACTGAAGCTTTCTTT
cdr3_aa: CASRYRVGGNTEAFF

clone_size: few
d_call: TRBD1
j_call: TRBJ2-1
v_call: TRBV12-3/TRBV12-4
cdr3_nt: TGTGCCAGCAAAGGGACAGACAATGAGCAGTTCTTC
cdr3_aa: CASKGTDNEQFF

clone_size: .
d_call: .
j_call: TRBJ1-2
v_call: TRBV29-1
cdr3_nt: TGCAGCGTTGGGTTCCAAAGCGGCTATGGCTACACCTTC
cdr3_aa: CSVGFQSGYGYTF

clone_size: .
d_call: .
j_call: TRBJ1-1
v_call: TRBV20-1
cdr3_nt: TGCAGTGCTAGAGATGTCGGGGGGATCACTGAAGCTTTCTTT
cdr3_aa: CSARDVGGITEAFF

clone_size: few
d_call: .
j_call: TRBJ1-2
v_call: TRBV29-1
cdr3_nt: TGCAGCGTTCTCACATCAGCTAACTATGGCTACACCTTC
cdr3_aa: CSVLTSANYGYTF

clone_size: .
d_call: .
j_call: TRBJ1-2
v_call: TRBV5-6
cdr3_nt: TGTGCCAGCAGGGGGGTTGTATCCACTAACTATGGCTACACCTTC
cdr3_aa: CASRGVVSTNYGYTF

clone_size: once
d_call: TRBD1
j_call: TRBJ2-7
v_call: TRBV2
cdr3_nt: TGTGCCAGCAGTGTTTTCGGGACAGCCGGCGAGCAGTACTTC
cdr3_aa: CASSVFGTAGEQYF

clone_size: few
d_call: TRBD1
j_call: TRBJ2-5
v_call: TRBV7-9
cdr3_nt: TGTGCCAGCAGCTATTTACAGGGGATCCAAGAGACCCAGTACTTC
cdr3_aa: CASSYLQGIQETQYF

clone_size: many
d_call: .
j_call: TRBJ2-5
v_call: TRBV27
cdr3_nt: TGTGCCAGCAGTTTTCGCGGCAGCTACCAAGAGACCCAGTACTTC
cdr3_aa: CASSFRGSYQETQYF

clone_size: few
d_call: .
j_call: TRBJ2-5
v_call: TRBV29-1
cdr3_nt: TGCAGCGTACACCCGGCGACGAAAGAGACCCAGTACTTC
cdr3_aa: CSVHPATKETQYF

clone_size: few
d_call: .
j_call: TRBJ1-6
v_call: TRBV12-3/TRBV12-4
cdr3_nt: TGTGCCAGCAGTTTAGCGGGGCTCGCCCATTCACCCCTCCACTTT
cdr3_aa: CASSLAGLAHSPLHF

clone_size: .
d_call: TRBD2
j_call: TRBJ2-1
v_call: TRBV12-5
cdr3_nt: TGTGCTAGTGGTTTGTCCGGGACTAGCCTGATAGAAGAGCAGTTCTTC
cdr3_aa: CASGLSGTSLIEEQFF

clone_size: many
d_call: TRBD1
j_call: TRBJ2-5
v_call: TRBV6-5
cdr3_nt: TGTGCCAGCAGTTCCAGGACAGGGTTTCAGGAGACCCAGTACTTC
cdr3_aa: CASSSRTGFQETQYF

clone_size: few
d_call: .
j_call: TRBJ1-1
v_call: TRBV7-9
cdr3_nt: TGTGCCAGCAGCCTTGGGTTGGCACCTGAAGCTTTCTTT
cdr3_aa: CASSLGLAPEAFF

clone_size: .
d_call: TRBD2
j_call: TRBJ2-5
v_call: TRBV5-1
cdr3_nt: TGCGCCAGCCGAACTAGCGTTCAAGAGACCCAGTACTTC
cdr3_aa: CASRTSVQETQYF

clone_size: .
d_call: .
j_call: TRBJ1-3
v_call: TRBV20-1
cdr3_nt: TGCAGTGCTAGGTCCCATACCTCTGGAAACACCATATATTTT
cdr3_aa: CSARSHTSGNTIYF

clone_size: many
d_call: .
j_call: TRBJ2-6
v_call: TRBV6-1
cdr3_nt: TGTGCCAGCAGTGGGGGGTATCTCCTGACTTTC
cdr3_aa: CASSGGYLLTF

clone_size: few
d_call: .
j_call: TRBJ2-7
v_call: TRBV27
cdr3_nt: TGTGCCAGCAGTTGGGGCTCGGGCCTCCTCACCATGCAGTACTTC
cdr3_aa: CASSWGSGLLTMQYF

clone_size: few
d_call: .
j_call: TRBJ2-1
v_call: TRBV7-8
cdr3_nt: TGTGCCAGCCGGCCGGGGGCCGACCAGTTCTTC
cdr3_aa: CASRPGADQFF

clone_size: .
d_call: .
j_call: TRBJ1-3
v_call: TRBV29-1
cdr3_nt: TGCAGCGTTGCAGAAGGAAACACCATATATTTT
cdr3_aa: CSVAEGNTIYF

clone_size: many
d_call: .
j_call: TRBJ2-7
v_call: TRBV4-1
cdr3_nt: TGCGCCAGCAGCCAAGAAGGATCCTACGAGCAGTACTTC
cdr3_aa: CASSQEGSYEQYF

clone_size: few
d_call: .
j_call: TRBJ2-1
v_call: TRBV6-6
cdr3_nt: TGTGCCAGCAGTTACATGCCTAATGAGCAGTTCTTC
cdr3_aa: CASSYMPNEQFF

clone_size: few
d_call: TRBD1
j_call: TRBJ1-2
v_call: TRBV3-1
cdr3_nt: TGTGTCAGCAGCCAATCTCCAGGGGGCGATGGCTACACCTTC
cdr3_aa: CVSSQSPGGDGYTF

clone_size: few
d_call: .
j_call: TRBJ2-1
v_call: TRBV11-2
cdr3_nt: TGTGCCAGCAGCTCAGGGTTCAATGAGCAGTTCTTC
cdr3_aa: CASSSGFNEQFF

clone_size: few
d_call: TRBD1
j_call: TRBJ1-2
v_call: TRBV4-3
cdr3_nt: TGCGCCAGCAGCCAAGAGGGCGAGGACAGGTTGGACTATGGCTACACCTTC
cdr3_aa: CASSQEGEDRLDYGYTF

clone_size: .
d_call: TRBD2
j_call: TRBJ2-1
v_call: TRBV6-1
cdr3_nt: TGTGCCAGCAGTGCCCTCCTAAGCGGGGGTGGAGATGAGCAGTTCTTC
cdr3_aa: CASSALLSGGGDEQFF

clone_size: .
d_call: .
j_call: TRBJ2-7
v_call: TRBV29-1
cdr3_nt: TGCAGCGTTAACAGGGGAGGATACGAGCAGTGCTTC
cdr3_aa: CSVNRGGYEQCF

clone_size: few
d_call: .
j_call: TRBJ1-2
v_call: TRBV11-2
cdr3_nt: TGTGCCAGCAGGATCACACCGTTTAACTATGGCTACACCTTC
cdr3_aa: CASRITPFNYGYTF

clone_size: .
d_call: .
j_call: TRBJ1-4
v_call: TRBV11-1
cdr3_nt: TGTGCCAGCAGTTATCCGATCGGTCGGGGCTTCCAGACACCAACTAATGAAAAACTGTTTTTT
cdr3_aa: CASSYPIGRGFQTPTNEKLFF

clone_size: few
d_call: .
j_call: TRBJ2-5
v_call: TRBV10-3
cdr3_nt: TGTGCCACAAGGCTTGGGGTGGGAGAGACCCAGTACTTC
cdr3_aa: CATRLGVGETQYF

clone_size: .
d_call: TRBD2
j_call: TRBJ2-4
v_call: TRBV7-2
cdr3_nt: TGTGCCAGCAGCTTCGCTAGCGGGGGGGCTGTAACCAAAAACCTTCAGTACTTC
cdr3_aa: CASSFASGGAVTKNLQYF

clone_size: .
d_call: TRBD1
j_call: TRBJ1-2
v_call: TRBV6-1
cdr3_nt: TGTGCCAGCAGTAAGGAACTCGACAGGGTAGAAGGTCTCACCTTC
cdr3_aa: CASSKELDRVEGLTF

clone_size: few
d_call: .
j_call: TRBJ2-2
v_call: TRBV9
cdr3_nt: TGTGCCAGCAGCGTATTGACGGTGAACACCGGGGAGCTGTTTTTT
cdr3_aa: CASSVLTVNTGELFF

clone_size: once
d_call: TRBD1
j_call: TRBJ1-1
v_call: TRBV5-1
cdr3_nt: TGCGCCAGCAACGTCCCAGGGGGTACTGAAGCTTTCTTT
cdr3_aa: CASNVPGGTEAFF

clone_size: .
d_call: TRBD2
j_call: TRBJ2-3
v_call: TRBV7-8
cdr3_nt: TGTGCCAGCAGCCCTCGGACCGCCGGGACTAGCGGGAGTCGGGCGCAGTATTTT
cdr3_aa: CASSPRTAGTSGSRAQYF